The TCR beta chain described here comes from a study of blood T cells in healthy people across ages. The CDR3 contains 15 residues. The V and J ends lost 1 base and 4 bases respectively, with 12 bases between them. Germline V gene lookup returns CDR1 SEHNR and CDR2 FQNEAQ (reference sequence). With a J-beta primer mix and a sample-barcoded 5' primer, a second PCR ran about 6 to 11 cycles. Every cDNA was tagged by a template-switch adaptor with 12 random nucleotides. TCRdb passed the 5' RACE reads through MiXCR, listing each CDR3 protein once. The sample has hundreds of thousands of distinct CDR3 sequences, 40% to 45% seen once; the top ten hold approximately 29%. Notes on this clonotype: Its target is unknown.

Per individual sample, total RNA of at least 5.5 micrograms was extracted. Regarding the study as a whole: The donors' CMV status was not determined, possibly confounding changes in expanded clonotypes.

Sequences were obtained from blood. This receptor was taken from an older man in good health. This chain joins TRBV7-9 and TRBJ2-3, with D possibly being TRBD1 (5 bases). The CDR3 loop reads CASSLEGRVADTQYF. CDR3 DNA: TGTGCCAGCAGCTTAGAGGGCAGGGTGGCAGATACGCAGTATTTT. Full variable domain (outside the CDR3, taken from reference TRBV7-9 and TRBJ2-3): DTGVSQNPRHKITKRGQNVTFRCDPISEHNRLYWYRQTLGQGPEFLTYFQNEAQLEKSRLLSDRFSAERPKGSFSTLEIQRTEQGDSAMYLCASSLEGRVADTQYFGPGTRLTVL.